This passage covers 21 T cell receptor beta chains from one sample sequenced in a study of Tregs in tolerant kidney transplant recipients. TCRdb's table, derived via immunoSEQ multiplex PCR, lists solely in-frame clones and lacks some. The sample carries roughly 70,000 clones, roughly 89% recorded once. The specimen was CD4+ T cells from blood. These receptors all come from a human donor in good health.

The chain carries TRBV12-5 and TRBJ2-2; no firm D call. Trimming left V 1 base short and J 2 bases short, with 5 bases between. The germline gives CDR1 LGHNT, CDR2 FRNRAP. The length of the CDR3 is 14 residues. The CDR3: CASGLGSNTGELFF. The CDR3 nucleotides are TGTGCTAGTGGTTTGGGATCTAACACCGGGGAGCTGTTTTTT.

The gene calls are TRBV7-2 and TRBJ1-2, with a possible D match to TRBD1 (6 bases). The V end was cut by 5 bases, the J end by 8 bases, with 15 bases between. Per germline, CDR1 SGHTA and CDR2 FQGNSA. The CDR3 consists of 13 residues. The DNA for the CDR3 is TGTGCCAGCAGCCCCCGGGCAGGGGACGGCTACACCTTC. Protein: CASSPRAGDGYTF.

This chain uses TRBV6-5 with TRBJ1-2, with 8 positions matching TRBD1. V dropped 6 bases and J dropped 4; count of bases not matched to a gene: 10. Germline V gene lookup returns CDR1 MNHEY and CDR2 SVGAGI. The CDR3 spans 15 residues. CDR3 amino acids: CASSRPGTGLYGYTF. The CDR3 bases are TGTGCCAGCAGCCGGCCCGGGACAGGCCTCTATGGCTACACCTTC.

The rearrangement joins TRBV4-3 to TRBJ2-7; 7 bases agree with TRBD2. The germline V gene has CDR1 LGHNA and CDR2 YSLEER. This CDR3 is 15 amino acids long. After removal of 4 bases from V and 3 bases from J, the junction contained 9 bases not matched to a gene. The chain's CDR3 is CASSLHTGGYYEQYF. The CDR3 region has the DNA TGCGCCAGCAGCCTTCACACCGGGGGGTACTACGAGCAGTACTTC.

As for this clone: Other DNA sequences of this sample code for an identical CDR3. The chain uses TRBV7-9 and TRBJ2-3, with D unclear. CDR3 length equals 13 residues. V was shortened by 4 bases and J by 3 bases, with 8 bases between the two germline ends. Per the germline V gene, CDR1 is SEHNR and CDR2 is FQNEAQ (reference sequence). As DNA, the CDR3 is TGTGCCAGCAGCTCCCAGTCTACAGATACGCAGTATTTT. Translating it yields CASSSQSTDTQYF.

The chain recombines TRBV7-9 with TRBJ2-5; maybe TRBD2 (6 bases). Trimming took 2 bases from V and 1 from J, leaving 14 bases between them. Germline CDR1 reads SEHNR; CDR2 reads FQNEAQ (reference sequence). This CDR3 is 16 amino acids long. The CDR3 DNA is TGTGCCAGCAGCTTAAGTATGTGGGGGGTCCAAGAGACCCAGTACTTC. Translation: CASSLSMWGVQETQYF.

This clone was observed once. The chain joins TRBV28 to TRBJ2-7, with TRBD1 as a possible D gene (6 bases). The CDR3 is made up of 14 amino acids. The V end lost 1 base, the J end lost 2 bases, and 9 bases lay between the germline ends. Germline lookup yields CDR1 MDHEN and CDR2 SYDVKM. Written as DNA, the CDR3 is TGTGCCAGCAGTTTATTGGCAGGGGCCTACGAGCAGTACTTC. It translates to CASSLLAGAYEQYF.

This clone has a handful of counts. The J gene is TRBJ1-5, the V gene TRBV29-1; 7 bases match TRBD1. Trimming took 6 bases from V and 5 from J; bases not matched to a gene: 7. The CDR3 runs 13 residues. In germline, CDR1 is SQVTM, CDR2 ANQGSEA. The CDR3 DNA reads TGCAGCGTCGCCGACAGGGTGGATCAGCCCCAGCATTTT. Protein sequence: CSVADRVDQPQHF.

The CDR3 sequence: CASSLLPGLGYTGELFF. The CDR3 DNA is TGTGCCAGCAGCCTTCTCCCGGGACTTGGATACACCGGGGAGCTGTTTTTT. This sequence joins TRBV7-2 and TRBJ2-2; tentatively, D is TRBD2 (6 bases). The CDR3 has 17 amino acids. Germline-derived CDR1 and CDR2 are SGHTA and FQGNSA. Trimming removed 5 bases from V and 3 bases from J, with 19 bases in between.

The rearrangement uses TRBV5-6 and TRBJ2-7; TRBD1 matches 8 bases. With 3 bases clipped from V and 3 bases from J, the junction kept 8 bases outside the gene matches. CDR3 length: 15 residues. Germline V gives CDR1 SGHDT, CDR2 YYEEEE. CDR3 nucleotides: TGTGCCAGCAGCTCGGCACCCGGACAGGGCTACGAGCAGTACTTC. Encoded protein: CASSSAPGQGYEQYF.

This chain links TRBV5-1 with TRBJ2-1; 9 bases agree with TRBD1. With V trimmed by 0 bases and J by 7 bases, 14 bases remained unmatched. CDR3 length: 18 residues. CDR1 is SGHRS, CDR2 YFSETQ, per germline. CDR3 region: CASSLGTGGGYLGNEQFF. The CDR3 nucleotides read TGCGCCAGCAGCTTGGGCACAGGGGGCGGTTACCTCGGGAATGAGCAGTTCTTC.

The CDR3 DNA follows: TGTGCCAGCAGTCCTAATGCTTGGGGGCCGGGGGGAGATACGCAGTATTTT. Protein: CASSPNAWGPGGDTQYF. The V call is TRBV27, the J call TRBJ2-3; possibly TRBD2 for D (7 bases). V lost 5 bases and J lost 5, with 23 bases in between. CDR1 is MNHEY and CDR2 is SMNVEV in the germline V gene (reference sequence). This CDR3 comprises 17 residues.

The V and J genes are TRBV7-9 and TRBJ2-2; a possible D gene is TRBD2 (6 bases). V lost 11 bases, J lost 6 bases, and 19 bases lay in between. Looked up from germline, CDR1 is SEHNR and CDR2 is FQNEAQ (reference sequence). CDR3 size: 14 residues. The CDR3 region is CAVTVGGAAGELFF. For the CDR3, the DNA is TGTGCCGTTACGGTGGGCGGGGCCGCCGGGGAGCTGTTTTTT.

CDR3 sequence (DNA): TGTGCCAGCCGTAGACAGGTGAACACTGAAGCTTTCTTT. Translated: CASRRQVNTEAFF. V is TRBV7-9 and J is TRBJ1-1; perhaps TRBD1 as D (6 bases). V shed 8 bases and J shed 0 bases, with 10 bases lying between them. Germline CDR1 SEHNR, CDR2 FQNEAQ (reference sequence). This CDR3 comprises 13 residues.

The genes are TRBV5-1 and TRBJ2-3, with D perhaps matching TRBD2 (5 bases). The CDR3 totals 14 residues. In germline, CDR1 is SGHRS, CDR2 YFSETQ. V gave up 4 bases and J gave up 4 bases, with 13 bases separating them. In nucleotides, the CDR3 is TGCGCCAGCAGCGTAACTAGGCCTCCAGATACGCAGTATTTT. Encoded protein: CASSVTRPPDTQYF.

The CDR3, as DNA: TGTGCCAGCCGGGGGCTAGCGACATACAATGAGCAGTTCTTC. This codes for CASRGLATYNEQFF. The chain has TRBV6-5 and TRBJ2-1; D possibly matches TRBD1 or TRBD2 (6 bases each). Trimming took 8 bases from V and 4 from J, leaving 15 bases between them. The CDR3 length is 14 residues. Germline V lookup: CDR1 MNHEY, CDR2 SVGAGI.

This chain uses TRBV5-6 with TRBJ1-1; a possible D gene is TRBD1 (5 bases). Trimming stripped 2 bases from V and 5 bases from J, with 10 bases between. CDR1 is SGHDT and CDR2 is YYEEEE in the germline V gene. The CDR3 is made up of 13 amino acids. The CDR3, as DNA: TGTGCCAGCAGCTTCGGGACGGGGACTGAAGCTTTCTTT. Its translation: CASSFGTGTEAFF. The full variable domain, with the rest looked up from reference TRBV5-6 and TRBJ1-1, is DAGVTQSPTHLIKTRGQQVTLRCSPKSGHDTVSWYQQALGQGPQFIFQYYEEEERQRGNFPDRFSGHQFPNYSSELNVNALLLGDSALYLCASSFGTGTEAFFGQGTRLTVV.

CDR3 sequence reads: CASSLGRGKQTQYF. The DNA of the CDR3 is TGTGCCAGCAGCTTAGGTCGCGGGAAACAGACCCAGTACTTC. The rearrangement joins TRBV7-9 to TRBJ2-5, with D tentatively TRBD2 (6 bases). V was pared by 1 base and J by 6 bases, with 12 bases between. Germline V CDR1 and CDR2: SEHNR, FQNEAQ (reference sequence). CDR3 size: 14 residues. The whole variable domain, filled in from reference TRBV7-9 and TRBJ2-5, reads DTGVSQNPRHKITKRGQNVTFRCDPISEHNRLYWYRQTLGQGPEFLTYFQNEAQLEKSRLLSDRFSAERPKGSFSTLEIQRTEQGDSAMYLCASSLGRGKQTQYFGPGTRLLVL.

V and J are TRBV7-2 and TRBJ2-5; D tentatively fits TRBD1 or TRBD2 (6 bases each). Germline values: CDR1 SGHTA, CDR2 FQGNSA. This CDR3 region has 13 residues. V lost 7 bases to trimming and J lost 3 bases, with 12 bases between them. The CDR3 reads CASIRRGEETQYF. The CDR3, as DNA: TGTGCCAGCATCCGGAGGGGGGAAGAGACCCAGTACTTC.

This clone occurred once. This rearrangement joins TRBV7-3 to TRBJ2-6; D is perhaps TRBD1 (6 bases). The CDR3 is 17 residues long. Germline V gene sequence: CDR1 SGHTA, CDR2 FQGTGA. V gave up 2 bases and J gave up 2 bases, with 13 bases separating them. The CDR3 protein is CASSLDRFPTGANVLTF. CDR3 DNA: TGTGCCAGCAGCTTAGACAGGTTTCCAACTGGGGCCAACGTCCTGACTTTC. Full variable domain (missing parts from reference TRBV7-3 and TRBJ2-6): GAGVSQTPSNKVTEKGKYVELRCDPISGHTALYWYRQSLGQGPEFLIYFQGTGAADDSGLPNDRFFAVRPEGSVSTLKIQRTERGDSAVYLCASSLDRFPTGANVLTFGAGSRLTVL.

The V call is TRBV5-6, the J call TRBJ2-7, with 9 bases fitting TRBD1. Germline V gene lookup returns CDR1 SGHDT and CDR2 YYEEEE. The J segment lost 0 bases and the V segment lost 4 bases, leaving 5 bases of the junction unmatched. This CDR3 contains 15 residues. CDR3 sequence reads: CASSPGQGGSYEQYF. DNA for the CDR3: TGTGCCAGCAGCCCGGGACAGGGTGGCTCCTACGAGCAGTACTTC.